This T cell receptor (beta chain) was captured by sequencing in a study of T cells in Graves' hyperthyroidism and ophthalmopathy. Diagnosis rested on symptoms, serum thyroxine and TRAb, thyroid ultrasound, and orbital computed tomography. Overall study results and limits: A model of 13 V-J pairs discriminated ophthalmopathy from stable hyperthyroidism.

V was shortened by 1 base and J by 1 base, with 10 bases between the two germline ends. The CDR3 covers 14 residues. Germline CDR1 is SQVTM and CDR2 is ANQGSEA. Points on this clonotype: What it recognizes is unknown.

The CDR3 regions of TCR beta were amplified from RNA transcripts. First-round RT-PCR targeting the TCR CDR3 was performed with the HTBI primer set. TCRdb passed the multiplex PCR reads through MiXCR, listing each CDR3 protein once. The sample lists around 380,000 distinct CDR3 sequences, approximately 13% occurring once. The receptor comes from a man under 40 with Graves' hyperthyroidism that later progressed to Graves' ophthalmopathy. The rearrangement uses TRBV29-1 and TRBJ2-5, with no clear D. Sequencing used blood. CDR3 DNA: TGCAGCGTTGAAGGTTGGGGAATCCAAGAGACCCAGTACTTC. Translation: CSVEGWGIQETQYF.